A selection of T cell receptor beta chains follows, all from one sample in a study of T cell repertoires in cytomegalovirus infection. TCRdb re-called the reads with MiXCR, one entry per CDR3 protein. The sample records over 200,000 distinct CDR3 sequences, roughly 13% being singletons. Specimen: PBMCs. These TCRs come from a human donor in good health (CMV status not recorded). Some clones in this sample may be carry-over from other donors' samples. CDR3s include the opening cysteine and the closing phenylalanine or tryptophan. The D gene is left open where the match is weak. Some rows have no size entry. The others give once, few or many, or a class for an expanded clone.

>.|TRBJ2-7|TRBV19|TRBD1
CASSTRQGSASDEQYF
TGTGCCAGTAGTACTCGACAGGGATCGGCAAGCGACGAGCAGTACTTC
>.|TRBJ1-1|TRBV18|.
CASSPLIVSNTEAFF
TGTGCCAGCTCACCACTGATAGTCTCGAACACTGAAGCTTTCTTT
>.|TRBJ1-1|TRBV19|TRBD1
CASSIVPGQVNTEAFF
TGTGCCAGTAGTATCGTCCCGGGACAGGTGAACACTGAAGCTTTCTTT
>.|TRBJ2-3|TRBV29-1|.
CSVAPLSIGGQYF
TGCAGCGTTGCGCCCCTATCCATTGGGGGGCAGTATTTT
>many|TRBJ1-2|TRBV7-2|.
CASSLAGVGYTF
TGTGCCAGCAGCTTAGCAGGGGTCGGCTACACCTTC
>few|TRBJ1-2|TRBV9|.
CASSVEEGSYYGYTF
TGTGCCAGCAGCGTAGAGGAGGGGAGTTACTATGGCTACACCTTC
>many|TRBJ2-7|TRBV5-4|TRBD1
CASSLPGQGVIVEQYF
TGTGCCAGCAGCCTTCCGGGACAGGGAGTCATCGTCGAGCAGTACTTC
>few|TRBJ2-5|TRBV29-1|.
CSVAPSQETQYF
TGCAGCGTTGCGCCTAGCCAAGAGACCCAGTACTTC
>many|TRBJ2-7|TRBV7-2|.
CASSPTGTEQYF
TGTGCCAGCAGCCCCACAGGGACCGAGCAGTACTTC
>.|TRBJ2-3|TRBV20-1|.
CSASGDVDTQYF
TGCAGTGCTAGCGGGGATGTAGATACGCAGTATTTT
>.|TRBJ1-1|TRBV18|.
CASSPVGNTEAFF
TGTGCCAGCTCACCGGTGGGGAACACTGAAGCTTTCTTT
>few|TRBJ1-3|TRBV5-4|.
CASSLVGASGNTIYF
TGTGCCAGCAGCTTGGTCGGTGCCTCTGGAAACACCATATATTTT
>many|TRBJ2-5|TRBV5-5|.
CASSESGFRRETQYF
TGTGCCAGCAGCGAGAGCGGGTTCCGTCGAGAGACCCAGTACTTC
>.|TRBJ1-2|TRBV29-1|.
CSVEDAGGGGYTF
TGCAGCGTTGAAGACGCGGGCGGCGGTGGCTACACCTTC
>many|TRBJ2-5|TRBV28|TRBD1
CASSLGDRHHGETQYF
TGTGCCAGCAGTTTAGGGGACAGGCACCATGGAGAGACCCAGTACTTC
>few|TRBJ2-5|TRBV12-3/TRBV12-4|.
CASSSDGTVQETQYF
TGTGCCAGCAGTTCCGACGGGACTGTCCAAGAGACCCAGTACTTC
>few|TRBJ2-2|TRBV9|.
CASSVATTNTGELFF
TGTGCCAGCAGCGTTGCTACAACGAACACCGGGGAGCTGTTTTTT
>many|TRBJ2-7|TRBV7-9|.
CASSYSGGTTSYEQYF
TGTGCCAGCAGTTATTCTGGCGGGACGACTTCCTACGAGCAGTACTTC
>.|TRBJ2-2|TRBV6-2/TRBV6-3|TRBD1
CASSRQGRTGELFF
TGTGCCAGCAGTCGACAGGGACGCACCGGGGAGCTGTTTTTT
>many|TRBJ2-6|TRBV5-1|.
CASSLADVAGANVLTF
TGCGCCAGCAGCTTGGCCGACGTCGCGGGGGCCAACGTCCTGACTTTC
>few|TRBJ1-1|TRBV20-1|.
CSAGLSWRNTEAFF
TGCAGTGCTGGATTGAGTTGGAGGAACACTGAAGCTTTCTTT
>.|TRBJ2-2|TRBV3-1|.
CASSQKWQTGELFF
TGTGCCAGCAGCCAAAAATGGCAGACCGGGGAGCTGTTTTTT
>.|TRBJ2-5|TRBV20-1|TRBD2
CSARDLPSGGETQYF
TGCAGTGCTAGAGATTTGCCTAGCGGGGGGGAGACCCAGTACTTC
>many|TRBJ2-1|TRBV7-3|TRBD2
CASSQGLARGNEQFF
TGTGCCAGTTCACAGGGACTAGCTCGAGGCAATGAGCAGTTCTTC
>many|TRBJ2-5|TRBV5-1|.
CASSLPGDNWGTQYF
TGCGCCAGCAGCTTGCCGGGAGACAATTGGGGGACCCAGTACTTC
>once|TRBJ1-1|TRBV2|TRBD1
CASTKEGTAMNTEAFF
TGTGCCAGCACTAAAGAGGGGACAGCAATGAACACTGAAGCTTTCTTT
>many|TRBJ1-1|TRBV10-3|TRBD1
CATNQGQGGNTEAFF
TGTGCCACCAACCAGGGACAGGGGGGGAACACTGAAGCTTTCTTT
>many|TRBJ2-3|TRBV4-2|TRBD2
CASSSIALAGGPGTQYF
TGTGCCAGCAGCTCCATAGCATTGGCGGGGGGGCCTGGTACGCAGTATTTT
>many|TRBJ2-7|TRBV6-5|TRBD1
CASSQRQGTYEQYF
TGTGCCAGCAGCCAGAGACAGGGAACCTACGAGCAGTACTTC
>few|TRBJ2-1|TRBV15|.
CATSPGSNEQFF
TGTGCCACCAGCCCAGGGTCAAATGAGCAGTTCTTC
>many|TRBJ2-7|TRBV7-9|.
CASSTTGSNEQYF
TGTGCCAGCAGCACAACCGGGAGTAACGAGCAGTACTTC
>few|TRBJ2-7|TRBV20-1|.
CSARDWGALYEQYF
TGCAGTGCTAGAGATTGGGGGGCCCTCTACGAGCAGTACTTC
>.|TRBJ1-5|TRBV10-3|.
CAIRTDGDNQPQHF
TGTGCCATCAGGACCGACGGTGACAATCAGCCCCAGCATTTT
>many|TRBJ1-4|TRBV7-8|TRBD1
CASSLGGTGPNEKLFF
TGTGCCAGCAGCTTAGGAGGGACAGGGCCTAATGAAAAACTGTTTTTT
>many|TRBJ1-5|TRBV7-2|TRBD1
CASSPDRVSQPQHF
TGTGCCAGCAGCCCGGACAGGGTTAGCCAGCCCCAGCATTTT
>.|TRBJ1-6|TRBV10-2|.
CASSPSKESPLHF
TGCGCCAGCAGTCCCTCGAAGGAGTCACCCCTCCACTTT
>.|TRBJ2-1|TRBV11-2|TRBD2
CASSGSGGKYNEQFF
TGTGCCAGCAGCGGCTCGGGGGGGAAATACAATGAGCAGTTCTTC
>few|TRBJ2-3|TRBV29-1|.
CSVAGLFTDTQYF
TGCAGCGTTGCGGGACTCTTCACAGATACGCAGTATTTT
>few|TRBJ2-2|TRBV20-1|TRBD2
CSARALAGSHTGELFF
TGCAGTGCTAGAGCTCTAGCGGGATCCCACACCGGGGAGCTGTTTTTT
>.|TRBJ1-4|TRBV7-9|.
CASSERLGQTLEKLFF
TGTGCCAGCAGCGAACGCCTGGGGCAGACCTTAGAAAAACTGTTTTTT
>few|TRBJ2-3|TRBV4-1|.
CASSHGIGAGSLVRTDTQYF
TGCGCCAGCAGCCATGGTATCGGGGCGGGGAGCTTGGTGAGGACAGATACGCAGTATTTT
>.|TRBJ2-1|TRBV18|TRBD2
CASSPGAGGSYNEQFF
TGTGCCAGCTCACCAGGCGCGGGAGGGTCCTACAATGAGCAGTTCTTC